This TCR beta chain was retrieved from a study of CD8+ T cells in alopecia areata. Comments on this clone: The junction does not match germline at one end; this may be a read error.

The CDR3 length is 13 residues. CDR1 is SQVTM, CDR2 ANQGSEA, per germline. Sequencing relied on a cDNA template that was reverse transcribed from extracted RNA. Profiled with immunoSEQ multiplex PCR; TCRdb holds only in-frame clones, not every one. The sample lists over 100,000 clones, 49% seen once, with approximately 18% in the top ten. The origin of this receptor is a human donor with alopecia areata. The source material was CD8+ T cells sorted from blood, sampled at week 0. The V call is TRBV29-1, the J call TRBJ2-2; D may be TRBD1 (6 bases). The CDR3 region has the DNA TGCAGCGCCTACTCCAGGGACACCGGGGAGCAGTTTTTT. Its protein product is CSAYSRDTGEQFF.